One TCR beta chain is described in this entry. This record comes from a study of Graves' ophthalmopathy and Graves' hyperthyroidism. Participants with hyperthyroidism, aged 18 to 65, were newly diagnosed with under 2 months' duration. Trimming pared 3 bases from V and 7 bases from J, leaving 12 bases between. Germline V gene sequence: CDR1 LNHDA, CDR2 SQIVND (reference sequence). CDR3 length equals 14 residues. RNA transcripts provided the template for amplifying TCR beta CDR3 regions. First-round RT-PCR with HTBI primers preceded a second-round multiplex PCR. TCRdb independently ran MiXCR on the multiplex PCR reads; one entry per CDR3 protein. The sample holds around 1,000,000 distinct CDR3 sequences, roughly 35% seen once.

The chain uses TRBV19 and TRBJ2-2; D might be TRBD1 (5 bases). This clonotype was obtained from an adult man with Graves' hyperthyroidism. The material sequenced was peripheral blood or thyroid tissue (not recorded which). The CDR3 sequence is CASSIRQSDGELFF. CDR3 sequence (DNA): TGTGCCAGTAGTATTCGACAGTCAGACGGGGAGCTGTTTTTT.